This T cell receptor beta chain was observed in a study of blood T cell repertoires in COVID-19. The V and J ends lost 0 bases and 5 bases, in that order; junction bases with no gene match: 1. Per germline, CDR1 SGHRS and CDR2 YFSETQ. The CDR3 contains 13 residues. As processed by the authors: Cell counts per sample came from amplifying reference gene primers. Some clones are missing from TCRdb's copy, which holds only in-frame ones; the method was immunoSEQ multiplex PCR. The V and J calls and the clone size are those of that table, but D and trimming were determined from the DNA. The table records 150,000 to 200,000 clones, about 88% of them present only once.

The sample comprised peripheral blood. This receptor was taken from a man aged 18 to 30 with acute or convalescent COVID-19. The chain uses TRBV5-1 and TRBJ1-2, with 7 nucleotides matching TRBD1. Here the CDR3 DNA reads TGCGCCAGCAGCTTGGTGGGACAGTATGGCTACACCTTC. It codes for CASSLVGQYGYTF. Variable domain in full (rest from reference TRBV5-1 and TRBJ1-2): KAGVTQTPRYLIKTRGQQVTLSCSPISGHRSVSWYQQTPGQGLQFLFEYFSETQRNKGNFPGRFSGRQFSNSRSEMNVSTLELGDSALYLCASSLVGQYGYTFGSGTRLTVV.